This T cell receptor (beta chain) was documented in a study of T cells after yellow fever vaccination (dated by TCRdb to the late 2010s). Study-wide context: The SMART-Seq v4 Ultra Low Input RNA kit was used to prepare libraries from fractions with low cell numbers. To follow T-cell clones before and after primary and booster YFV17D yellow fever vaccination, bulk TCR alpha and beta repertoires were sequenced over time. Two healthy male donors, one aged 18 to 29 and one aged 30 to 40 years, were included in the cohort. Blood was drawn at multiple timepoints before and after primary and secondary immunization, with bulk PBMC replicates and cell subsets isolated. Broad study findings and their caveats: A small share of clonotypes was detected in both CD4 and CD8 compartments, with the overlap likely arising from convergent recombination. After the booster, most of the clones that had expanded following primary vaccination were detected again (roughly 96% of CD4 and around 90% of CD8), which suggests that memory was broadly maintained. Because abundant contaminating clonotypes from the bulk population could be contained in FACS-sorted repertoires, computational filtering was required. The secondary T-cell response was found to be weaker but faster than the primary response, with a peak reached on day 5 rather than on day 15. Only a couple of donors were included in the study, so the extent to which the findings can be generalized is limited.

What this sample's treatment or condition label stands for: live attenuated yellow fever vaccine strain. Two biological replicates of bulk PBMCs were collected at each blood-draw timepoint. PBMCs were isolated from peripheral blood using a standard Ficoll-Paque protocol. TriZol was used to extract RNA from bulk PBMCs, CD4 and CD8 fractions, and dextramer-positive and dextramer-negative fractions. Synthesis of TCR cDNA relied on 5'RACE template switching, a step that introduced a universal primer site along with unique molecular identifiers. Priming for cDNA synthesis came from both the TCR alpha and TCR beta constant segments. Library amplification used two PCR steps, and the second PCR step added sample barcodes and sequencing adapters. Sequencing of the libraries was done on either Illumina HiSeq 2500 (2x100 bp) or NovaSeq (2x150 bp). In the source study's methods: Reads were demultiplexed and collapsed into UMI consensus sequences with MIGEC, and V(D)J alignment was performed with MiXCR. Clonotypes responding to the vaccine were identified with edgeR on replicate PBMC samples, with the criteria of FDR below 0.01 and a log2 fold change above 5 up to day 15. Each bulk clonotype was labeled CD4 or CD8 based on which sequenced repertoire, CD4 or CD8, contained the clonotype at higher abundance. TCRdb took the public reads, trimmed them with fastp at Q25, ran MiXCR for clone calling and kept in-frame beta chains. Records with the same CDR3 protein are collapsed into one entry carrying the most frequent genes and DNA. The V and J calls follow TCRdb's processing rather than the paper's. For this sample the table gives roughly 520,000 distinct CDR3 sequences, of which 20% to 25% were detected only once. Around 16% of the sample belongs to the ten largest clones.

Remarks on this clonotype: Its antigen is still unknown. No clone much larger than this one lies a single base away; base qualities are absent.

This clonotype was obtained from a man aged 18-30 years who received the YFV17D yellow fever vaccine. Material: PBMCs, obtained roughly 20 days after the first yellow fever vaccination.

The CDR3 is CASSARQATSYEQYF. The DNA sequence reads TGTGCCAGCAGCGCTAGACAGGCTACCTCCTACGAGCAGTACTTC. The sequence joins TRBV7-2 to TRBJ2-7, with TRBD1 tentatively as D gene (6 bases match). V and J are truncated by 5 bases and 0 bases respectively, leaving an intervening sequence of 14 bases. CDR1 and CDR2 are drawn from the germline V gene: SGHTA, FQGNSA. The CDR3 holds 15 amino acids from the cysteine to the phenylalanine. Left in the record is the CDR3 DNA by itself, 45 bases read in frame from the first base.